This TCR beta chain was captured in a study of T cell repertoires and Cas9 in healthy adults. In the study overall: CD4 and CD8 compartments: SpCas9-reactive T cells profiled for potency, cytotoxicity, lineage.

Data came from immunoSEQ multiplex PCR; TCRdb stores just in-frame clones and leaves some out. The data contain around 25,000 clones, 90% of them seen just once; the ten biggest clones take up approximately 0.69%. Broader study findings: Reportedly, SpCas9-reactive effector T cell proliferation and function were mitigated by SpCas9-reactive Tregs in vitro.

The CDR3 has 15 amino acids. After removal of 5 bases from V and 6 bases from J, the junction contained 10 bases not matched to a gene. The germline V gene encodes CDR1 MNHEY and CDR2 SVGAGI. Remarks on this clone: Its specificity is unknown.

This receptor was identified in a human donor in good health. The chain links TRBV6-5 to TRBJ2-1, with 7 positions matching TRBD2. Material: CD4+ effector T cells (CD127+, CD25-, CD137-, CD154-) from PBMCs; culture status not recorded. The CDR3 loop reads CASSLRRGRGNEQFF. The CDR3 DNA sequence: TGTGCCAGCAGTCTCCGGCGGGGGAGGGGCAATGAGCAGTTCTTC.